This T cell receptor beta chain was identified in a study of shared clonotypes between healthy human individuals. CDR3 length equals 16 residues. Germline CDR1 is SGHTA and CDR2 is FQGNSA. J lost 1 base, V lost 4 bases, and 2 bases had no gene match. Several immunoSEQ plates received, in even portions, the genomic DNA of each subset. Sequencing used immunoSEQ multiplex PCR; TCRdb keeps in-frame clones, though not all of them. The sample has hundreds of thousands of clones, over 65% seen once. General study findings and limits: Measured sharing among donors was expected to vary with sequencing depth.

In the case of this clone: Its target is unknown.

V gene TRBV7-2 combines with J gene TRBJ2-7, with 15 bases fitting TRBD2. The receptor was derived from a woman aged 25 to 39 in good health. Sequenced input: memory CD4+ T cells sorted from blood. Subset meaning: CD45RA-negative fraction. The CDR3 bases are TGTGCCAGCAGCTGGACTAGCGGGAGGGTGTCCTACGAGCAGTACTTC. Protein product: CASSWTSGRVSYEQYF.